A selection of T cell receptor beta chains follows, all from one sample in a study of OX40 agonist ivuxolimab in advanced cancers. The repertoire was sequenced with immunoSEQ multiplex PCR; TCRdb's copy has only in-frame clones and lacks some. The sample shows about 22,000 clones, 70% to 90% of them seen only once. The sequenced sample was CD4+ or CD8+ T cells sorted from blood, obtained in a trial of the OX40 agonist ivuxolimab. Source of these receptors: an adult with an advanced solid tumor such as melanoma, head and neck, liver or kidney cancer. Both conserved end residues are part of each CDR3. Fields, in order: J gene, CDR3 length, V gene, clone size, D gene, CDR3 protein, CDR3 DNA. A D gene is named only where the DNA matches it firmly. The size entry is marked missing in some rows and otherwise reads once, few, many or a size class.

TRBJ2-7 16 TRBV6-5 . . CASSYSAGAMTYEQYF TGTGCCAGCAGTTACTCGGCGGGTGCCATGACCTACGAGCAGTACTTC
TRBJ2-5 13 TRBV5-3 . . CARSLAGQETQYF TGTGCCAGAAGCTTGGCCGGACAGGAGACCCAGTACTTC
TRBJ2-7 14 TRBV7-2 . TRBD2 CASSSGLFYYEQYF TGTGCCAGCAGTTCGGGACTATTTTACTACGAGCAGTACTTC
TRBJ2-1 20 TRBV23-1 . . CASSQSKTPRCSGVYNEQFF TGCGCCAGCAGTCAATCGAAGACCCCTCGTTGCTCAGGAGTCTACAATGAGCAGTTCTTC
TRBJ1-1 14 TRBV29-1 . TRBD1 CSAEGTGLNTEAFF TGCAGCGCGGAGGGGACAGGGTTGAACACTGAAGCTTTCTTT
TRBJ2-7 13 TRBV27 . . CASGRGAPYEQYF TGTGCCAGCGGTAGGGGCGCTCCCTACGAGCAGTACTTC
TRBJ1-1 9 TRBV29-1 few . CSVGGEAFF TGCAGCGTTGGCGGGGAAGCTTTCTTT
TRBJ2-4 18 TRBV2 few TRBD1 CASSHEDRRVDGKNIQYF TGTGCCAGCAGTCACGAGGACAGGCGGGTAGATGGGAAAAACATTCAGTACTTC
TRBJ2-7 16 TRBV6-6 . . CASSYSQGKKSYEQYF TGTGCCAGCAGTTACAGTCAGGGAAAGAAGTCCTACGAGCAGTACTTC
TRBJ1-1 15 TRBV19 . . CASSAPSRGNTEAFF TGTGCCAGTAGCGCCCCAAGCAGGGGGAACACTGAAGCTTTCTTT
TRBJ2-1 12 TRBV27 . . CASSSPWAEQFF TGTGCCAGCAGTTCGCCGTGGGCTGAGCAGTTCTTC
TRBJ2-1 14 TRBV19 . . CASSPNAAHNEQFF TGTGCCAGTAGCCCCAATGCGGCTCACAATGAGCAGTTCTTC
TRBJ2-2 14 TRBV19 . . CASNPEGHTGELFF TGTGCCAGTAACCCAGAAGGACACACCGGGGAGCTGTTTTTT
TRBJ2-7 15 TRBV7-6 . . CASSLEGSTSYEQYF TGTGCCAGCAGCTTAGAGGGGTCCACGTCCTACGAGCAGTACTTC
TRBJ2-7 16 TRBV5-1 . . CASSLGTGSIPYEQYF TGCGCCAGCAGCTTGGGCACAGGATCCATCCCTTACGAGCAGTACTTC
TRBJ1-4 15 TRBV7-2 . TRBD1 CASSFRQGRNEKLFF TGTGCCAGCAGCTTTCGACAGGGTCGGAATGAAAAACTGTTTTTT
TRBJ2-1 17 TRBV19 . TRBD2 CASSMSPWRETYNEQFF TGTGCCAGTAGTATGTCCCCGTGGCGGGAGACTTACAATGAGCAGTTCTTC
TRBJ2-5 16 TRBV7-6 . TRBD2 CASSSGGGGRKETQYF TGTGCCAGCAGCTCAGGCGGGGGGGGACGGAAAGAGACCCAGTACTTC
TRBJ2-1 15 TRBV7-8 . . CASSLSSYDGNEQFF TGTGCCAGCAGCCTCTCCAGTTATGATGGCAATGAGCAGTTCTTC
TRBJ2-5 13 TRBV7-2 . . CASSQQRPDAQYF TGTGCCAGCAGCCAACAGAGGCCCGACGCCCAGTACTTC
TRBJ2-2 16 TRBV15 . . CATSREGGLNTGELFF TGTGCCACCAGCAGAGAGGGGGGCCTTAACACCGGGGAGCTGTTTTTT
TRBJ2-1 13 TRBV29-1 . . CSVDLVSHNEQFF TGCAGCGTTGATTTAGTCAGCCACAATGAGCAGTTCTTC
TRBJ1-6 14 TRBV13 . . CASSSAGPDSPLHF TGTGCCAGCAGCTCCGCGGGGCCTGATTCACCCCTCCACTTT
TRBJ2-1 15 TRBV4-1 . . CASSHLVGGGSEQFF TGCGCCAGCAGCCACCTCGTAGGGGGTGGGAGTGAGCAGTTCTTC
TRBJ1-2 15 TRBV4-1 once . CASSQDTESYYGYTF TGCGCCAGCAGCCAAGATACGGAGAGCTACTATGGCTACACCTTC
TRBJ2-7 15 TRBV14 . . CASSQEVAIQDEQYF TGTGCCAGCAGCCAAGAAGTAGCGATCCAGGACGAGCAGTACTTC
TRBJ2-7 14 TRBV7-2 . . CASSHRDSSYEQYF TGTGCCAGCAGCCACCGGGACTCCAGCTACGAGCAGTACTTC
TRBJ1-1 15 TRBV4-1 . TRBD1 CASSQGQGSYTEAFF TGCGCCAGCAGCCAGGGACAGGGGTCGTACACTGAAGCTTTCTTT
TRBJ2-1 17 TRBV5-6 . TRBD2 CASSLGTSALPYNEQFF TGTGCCAGCAGCCTAGGGACTAGCGCCCTTCCCTACAATGAGCAGTTCTTC
TRBJ2-1 12 TRBV30 once . CAWSHRAPEQFF TGTGCCTGGTCACACAGGGCCCCTGAGCAGTTCTTC
TRBJ2-7 16 TRBV7-9 . TRBD1 CASSPGPGQGTYEQYF TGTGCCAGCAGCCCTGGCCCGGGACAGGGAACCTACGAGCAGTACTTC
TRBJ2-7 13 TRBV27 . . CASSLGRTYEQYF TGTGCCAGCAGTTTGGGCAGAACCTACGAGCAGTACTTC
TRBJ2-1 17 TRBV7-8 . TRBD1 CASSLLGTASSYNEQFF TGTGCCAGCAGCTTATTGGGGACAGCGAGCTCCTACAATGAGCAGTTCTTC
TRBJ2-1 16 TRBV11-2 once TRBD2 CASSLAWGGTYNEQFF TGTGCCAGCAGCTTAGCCTGGGGGGGGACCTACAATGAGCAGTTCTTC
TRBJ2-7 11 TRBV10-3 . . CAIRVGYEQYF TGTGCCATCAGGGTGGGCTACGAGCAGTACTTC
TRBJ2-2 16 TRBV27 . . CASSSYFGENTGELFF TGTGCCAGCAGTTCTTATTTCGGGGAGAACACCGGGGAGCTGTTTTTT
TRBJ2-5 15 TRBV7-9 . TRBD2 CASLWREAGEEAQYF TGTGCCAGCCTGTGGCGGGAGGCAGGAGAGGAGGCCCAGTACTTC
TRBJ1-1 14 TRBV5-1 once . CASNPSSMNTEAFF TGCGCCAGCAACCCGAGTAGCATGAACACTGAAGCTTTCTTT
TRBJ1-1 14 TRBV28 . TRBD1 CASSEVPGQGEAFF TGTGCCAGCAGTGAAGTCCCGGGACAGGGTGAAGCTTTCTTT
TRBJ2-7 16 TRBV18 once TRBD2 CASSPLAGGPAGEQYF TGTGCCAGCTCCCCCCTAGCGGGAGGGCCGGCAGGTGAGCAGTACTTC
TRBJ2-7 16 TRBV14 . . CASSQEGTGIDYEQYF TGTGCCAGCAGCCAAGAAGGTACAGGGATCGATTACGAGCAGTACTTC
TRBJ2-7 11 TRBV10-3 . . CAIRSTYEQYF TGTGCCATCAGGTCGACCTACGAGCAGTACTTC
TRBJ1-1 14 TRBV7-9 . . CASSLAQPNTEAFF TGTGCCAGCAGCTTAGCACAGCCGAACACTGAAGCTTTCTTT
TRBJ2-2 15 TRBV4-3 . . CASSQDRQNTGELFF TGCGCCAGCAGCCAAGACCGTCAGAACACCGGGGAGCTGTTTTTT
TRBJ1-2 16 TRBV4-3 medium-sized . CASSQDGAYDLRGYTF TGCGCCAGCAGCCAAGATGGGGCATACGACTTACGGGGCTACACCTTC
TRBJ2-7 14 TRBV15 . . CATSRDRLVYEQYF TGTGCCACCAGCAGAGATCGACTGGTCTACGAGCAGTACTTC
TRBJ2-3 15 TRBV28 . TRBD2 CASTAGTSITDTQYF TGTGCCAGCACGGCCGGGACTAGCATCACAGATACGCAGTATTTT
TRBJ2-1 12 TRBV4-2 medium-sized . CASSQDNYEQFF TGTGCCAGCAGCCAAGATAACTATGAGCAGTTCTTC